These 6 T cell receptor beta chains were all obtained from the same sample, sequenced in a study of cytomegalovirus exposure and HLA in healthy donors. PCR involved 60 Vbeta and 13 Jbeta primers. Here immunoSEQ multiplex PCR was the method, and the copy in TCRdb shows in-frame clones only, minus some. The sample lists fewer than 130,000 clones, 65% occurring once. The sample taken for sequencing was PBMCs. These receptors came from a young man in good health and CMV-seropositive.

V usage is TRBV5-4 and J usage is TRBJ2-1, with TRBD2 matching over 9 bases. The germline CDR1 and CDR2 sequences are SGHNT and YYREEE (reference sequence). The CDR3 contains 16 residues. V dropped 4 bases and J dropped 2; count of bases not matched to a gene: 7. CDR3 in amino acids: CASSHGLAITYNEQFF. The CDR3 nucleotides read TGTGCCAGCAGCCACGGACTAGCGATTACCTACAATGAGCAGTTCTTC.

This clone has just one count. As DNA, the CDR3 is TGCGCCAGCAGTTGGGCCCTTCGCACAGATACGCAGTATTTT. This translates into CASSWALRTDTQYF. The V and J genes are TRBV5-1 and TRBJ2-3; D gene ambiguous. CDR1 SGHRS and CDR2 YFSETQ come from the germline V gene. CDR3 length equals 14 residues. V was pared by 5 bases and J by 1 base, with 11 bases between.

This chain links TRBV29-1 with TRBJ2-3; D is possibly TRBD1 (7 bases). CDR3 length: 13 amino acids. CDR1 is SQVTM, CDR2 ANQGSEA, per germline. With 5 bases removed from V and 3 bases from J, the gap between germline ends came to 12 bases. This CDR3 is CSVRPGGTDTQYF. The CDR3 bases are TGCAGCGTTCGGCCAGGGGGGACAGATACGCAGTATTTT.

J is TRBJ1-5 and V is TRBV19, with D tentatively TRBD1 (6 bases). Germline values: CDR1 LNHDA, CDR2 SQIVND (reference sequence). The ends were cut back, 3 bases at V and 6 bases at J, with 9 bases in the middle. The CDR3 is 13 residues long. CDR3 bases: TGTGCCAGTAGTATGGGGGCCCCTCAGCCCCAGCATTTT. It is translated as CASSMGAPQPQHF.

The V call is TRBV5-6, the J call TRBJ1-1; the D is unclear. V lost 3 bases, J lost 1 base, and 10 bases lay in between. Germline CDR1 reads SGHDT; CDR2 reads YYEEEE. The CDR3 covers 14 residues. This CDR3 is CASSSRVGNTEAFF. CDR3 nucleotide sequence: TGTGCCAGCAGCTCGAGGGTAGGGAACACTGAAGCTTTCTTT.

This clone was counted between two and nine times. The chain uses TRBV5-6 and TRBJ1-1; 12 bases map to TRBD1. This CDR3 has 14 amino acids. From germline, CDR1 is SGHDT and CDR2 YYEEEE. The V gene end was trimmed by 4 bases and the J gene end by 11 bases; junction bases not matched to a gene: 9. The CDR3 DNA follows: TGTGCCAGCAGCCTCGGGACAGGGGGCGCGGTTGCTTTCTTT. This sequence encodes CASSLGTGGAVAFF. The complete variable domain, with remaining parts taken from reference TRBV5-6 and TRBJ1-1, reads DAGVTQSPTHLIKTRGQQVTLRCSPKSGHDTVSWYQQALGQGPQFIFQYYEEEERQRGNFPDRFSGHQFPNYSSELNVNALLLGDSALYLCASSLGTGGAVAFFGQGTRLTVV.